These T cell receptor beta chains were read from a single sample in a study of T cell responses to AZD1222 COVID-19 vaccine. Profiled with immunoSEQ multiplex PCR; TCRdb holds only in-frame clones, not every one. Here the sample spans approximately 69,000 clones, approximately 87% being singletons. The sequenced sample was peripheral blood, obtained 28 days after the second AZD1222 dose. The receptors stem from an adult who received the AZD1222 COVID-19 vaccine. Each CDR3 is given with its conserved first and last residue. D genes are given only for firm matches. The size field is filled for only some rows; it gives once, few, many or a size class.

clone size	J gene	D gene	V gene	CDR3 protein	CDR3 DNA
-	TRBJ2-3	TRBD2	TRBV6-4	CATSSGRLDTQYF	TGTGCCACCTCTAGCGGGAGGCTAGATACGCAGTATTTT
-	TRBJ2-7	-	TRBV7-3	CASSITNSYEQYF	TGTGCCAGCAGCATCACCAACTCCTACGAGCAGTACTTC
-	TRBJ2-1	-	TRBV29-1	CSVGAGPSSYNEQFF	TGCAGCGTTGGGGCGGGGCCCAGCTCCTACAATGAGCAGTTCTTC
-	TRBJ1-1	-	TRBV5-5	CASSFSGRGNTEAFF	TGTGCCAGCAGCTTTTCTGGGAGGGGGAACACTGAAGCTTTCTTT
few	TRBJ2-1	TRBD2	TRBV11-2	CASSLKLAGDGEQFF	TGTGCCAGCAGCTTAAAACTAGCGGGAGACGGTGAGCAGTTCTTC
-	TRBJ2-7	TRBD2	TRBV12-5	CASGRFQTSGSYEQYF	TGTGCTAGTGGCCGATTTCAGACTAGCGGGTCCTACGAGCAGTACTTC
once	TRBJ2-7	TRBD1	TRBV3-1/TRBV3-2	CASTRGTGIMYEQYF	TGTGCCAGCACTCGCGGGACAGGGATTATGTACGAGCAGTACTTC
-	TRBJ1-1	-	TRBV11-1	CASSFGADLADTEAFF	TGTGCCAGCAGCTTCGGTGCGGACCTCGCGGACACTGAAGCTTTCTTT
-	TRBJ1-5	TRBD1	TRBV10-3	CAISAEGQGQPQHF	TGTGCCATCAGTGCGGAGGGACAGGGTCAGCCCCAGCATTTT
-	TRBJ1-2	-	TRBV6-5	CASSYNGGQAGYTF	TGTGCCAGCAGTTACAACGGGGGGCAGGCGGGCTACACCTTC
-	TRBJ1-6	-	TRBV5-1	CASSLGFQSNSPLHF	TGCGCCAGCAGCTTGGGATTCCAGTCCAATTCACCCCTCCACTTT
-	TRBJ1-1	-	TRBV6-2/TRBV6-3	CASSYPQGRSTEAFF	TGTGCCAGCAGTTATCCCCAGGGTAGGAGCACTGAAGCTTTCTTT
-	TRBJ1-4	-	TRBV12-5	CASGLGTVLNEKLFF	TGTGCTAGTGGCCTCGGGACCGTCCTTAATGAAAAACTGTTTTTT
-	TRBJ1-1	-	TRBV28	CASSSQPTEAFF	TGTGCCAGCAGTTCCCAGCCCACTGAAGCTTTCTTT
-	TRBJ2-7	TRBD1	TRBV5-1	CASKNDRASSYEQYF	TGCGCCAGCAAGAATGACAGGGCCTCCTCCTACGAGCAGTACTTC
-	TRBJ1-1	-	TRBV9	CASSEGSWNTEAFF	TGTGCCAGCAGCGAGGGGTCCTGGAACACTGAAGCTTTCTTT
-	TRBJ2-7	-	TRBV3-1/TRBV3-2	CASSQEAGIYEQYF	TGTGCCAGCAGCCAAGAGGCAGGAATCTACGAGCAGTACTTC
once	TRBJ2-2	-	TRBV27	CASSHRGGLGELFF	TGTGCCAGCAGTCATCGAGGGGGTTTGGGGGAGCTGTTTTTT
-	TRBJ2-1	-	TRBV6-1	CASSEVPGHVQFF	TGTGCCAGCAGTGAAGTCCCAGGGCATGTGCAGTTCTTC
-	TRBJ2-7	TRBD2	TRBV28	CASSLTSGRFRYEQYF	TGTGCCAGCAGTTTGACTAGCGGGAGATTTAGGTACGAGCAGTACTTC
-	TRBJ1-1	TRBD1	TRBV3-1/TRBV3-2	CASSRQGSSSTGGAFF	TGTGCCAGCAGCCGACAGGGGTCCTCCTCGACTGGGGGAGCTTTCTTT
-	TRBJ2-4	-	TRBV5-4	CASSDAQEDIQYF	TGTGCCAGCAGCGATGCACAGGAGGACATTCAGTACTTC
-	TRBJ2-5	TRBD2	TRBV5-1	CASSRLGGRGETQYF	TGCGCCAGCAGCCGACTAGGCGGGAGGGGAGAGACCCAGTACTTC
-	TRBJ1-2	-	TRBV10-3	CAITGETLSGYTF	TGTGCCATCACAGGGGAGACCCTAAGCGGCTACACCTTC
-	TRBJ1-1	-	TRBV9	CASSDGEYGYGTEAFF	TGTGCCAGCAGCGACGGAGAGTATGGGTATGGGACTGAAGCTTTCTTT
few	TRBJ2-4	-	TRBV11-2	CASSLVGWAEDIQYF	TGTGCCAGCAGCTTAGTAGGCTGGGCAGAGGACATTCAGTACTTC
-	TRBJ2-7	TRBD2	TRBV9	CASSVAPGGGLYEQYF	TGTGCCAGCAGCGTAGCTCCCGGCGGGGGACTGTACGAGCAGTACTTC
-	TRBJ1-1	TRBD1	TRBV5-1	CASSTSGGREAFF	TGCGCCAGCAGCACCTCAGGGGGGCGGGAAGCTTTCTTT
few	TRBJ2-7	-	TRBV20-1	CSAGLTYEQYF	TGCAGTGCTGGGCTGACATACGAGCAGTACTTC
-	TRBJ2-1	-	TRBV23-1	CASSQSGTLNNEQFF	TGCGCCAGCAGTCAATCGGGGACTTTGAACAATGAGCAGTTCTTC
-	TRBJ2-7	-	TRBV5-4	CASSLSGYEQYF	TGTGCCAGCAGCTTGTCGGGCTACGAGCAGTACTTC
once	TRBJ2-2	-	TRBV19	CASSIGQVNTGELFF	TGTGCCAGTAGTATCGGCCAGGTGAACACCGGGGAGCTGTTTTTT
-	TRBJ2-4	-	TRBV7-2	CASSLQGNIQYF	TGTGCCAGCAGCTTACAGGGAAACATTCAGTACTTC
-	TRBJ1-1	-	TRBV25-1	CASSELLDNTEAFF	TGTGCCAGCAGTGAACTTCTCGATAACACTGAAGCTTTCTTT
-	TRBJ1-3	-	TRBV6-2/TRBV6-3	CASSTSSGEGNTIYF	TGTGCCAGCAGTACCTCTTCAGGGGAGGGAAACACCATATATTTT
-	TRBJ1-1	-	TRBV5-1	CASSSGIGTEAFF	TGCGCCAGCTCTTCAGGGATAGGGACTGAAGCTTTCTTT
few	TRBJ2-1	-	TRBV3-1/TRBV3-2	CASSQGWSRPKGDEQFF	TGTGCCAGCAGCCAAGGTTGGAGCAGACCAAAAGGCGATGAGCAGTTCTTC
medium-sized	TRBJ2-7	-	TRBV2	CASSLYDQTYEQYF	TGTGCCAGCAGTCTCTATGACCAAACCTACGAGCAGTACTTC
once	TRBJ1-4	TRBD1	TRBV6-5	CASSWGQGSEKLFF	TGTGCCAGCAGTTGGGGACAGGGGAGTGAAAAACTGTTTTTT
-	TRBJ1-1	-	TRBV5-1	CASSLGQFNKVNTEAFF	TGCGCCAGCAGCTTGGGGCAGTTCAATAAGGTGAACACTGAAGCTTTCTTT
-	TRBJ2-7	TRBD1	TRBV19	CASSIRDRVSEQYF	TGTGCCAGTAGTATCAGGGACAGGGTTAGCGAGCAGTACTTC
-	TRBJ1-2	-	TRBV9	CASSARPHGYTF	TGTGCCAGCAGCGCCCGGCCACATGGCTACACCTTC